Given below is one TCR beta chain in context. The target antigen is unknown. PCR primers comprised 60 Vbeta and 13 Jbeta primers. Original analysis: There were about 80 million unique TCR beta chains by a later count, and approximately 11 million of them were shared. The assay was immunoSEQ multiplex PCR, and TCRdb's table has in-frame clones only and misses some. D and trimming come from the DNA, and the V and J calls and clone size come from that table. The sample lists about 200,000 clones, around nine tenths occurring once. These data belong to a study of cytomegalovirus exposure and HLA in healthy donors. The study's findings and limits: Earlier analysis yielded a pattern in which most TCR beta V segments were productive about 87% or about 30% of the time. Relative to equally common others, HLA-associated TCR beta chains showed greater clonal expansion in a later analysis. A later analysis reportedly identified an Asian-associated ancestry cluster as carrying fewer N-insertions than the approximately 640-donor mean.

Trimming removed 5 bases at V and 0 bases at J, with 7 bases between. The V gene's germline CDR1 is MNHNS and CDR2 SASEGT. This CDR3 contains 13 residues. The chain couples TRBV6-1 to TRBJ1-2; D is uncertain. The TCR comes from a woman aged 25 to 39 in good health and CMV-seronegative. The sample comprised PBMCs. The CDR3 region is CASSSHPNYGYTF. In nucleotides, the CDR3 is TGTGCCAGCAGTAGCCATCCTAACTATGGCTACACCTTC.